Below, one T cell receptor beta chain is given with its context. The target antigen is unknown. This CDR3 comprises 16 residues. V trimming: 3 bases; J trimming: 0 bases; junction bases outside the gene matches: 4. Germline lookup yields CDR1 SGHRS and CDR2 YFSETQ. Here immunoSEQ multiplex PCR was the method, and the copy in TCRdb shows in-frame clones only, minus some. Among 25,000 to 35,000 clones listed, about 94% were seen once. This entry is derived from a study of circulating and synovial CD4+ cells in juvenile arthritis. Whole-study results and caveats: Bulk blood CD4 samples held at least an order of magnitude more or fewer genomes than CPL.

The sequenced sample consisted of CD4+ T cells from blood. The chain has TRBV5-1 and TRBJ2-1, with 9 bases identical to TRBD2. This receptor was obtained from a human donor with juvenile idiopathic arthritis. The CDR3 protein is CASSSSGRSSYNEQFF. CDR3 DNA sequence: TGCGCCAGCAGCTCCAGCGGGAGGTCCTCCTACAATGAGCAGTTCTTC.